The clone carrying this T cell receptor beta chain was detected a few times. Its specificity is unknown. This sample is part of a study of T cells after yellow fever vaccination. Whole-study findings and limits: FACS-sorted repertoires might harbor abundant contaminating clonotypes from the bulk population. Most clones from primary vaccination resurfaced after the booster (96% CD4, 75% to 90% CD8). The secondary T-cell response peaked on day 5, not day 15, but was weaker.

Germline values: CDR1 SGHVS, CDR2 FNYEAQ. V was shortened by 3 bases and J by 4 bases, with 16 bases between the two germline ends. This CDR3 region has 15 residues. Production of TCR cDNA was by 5'RACE template switching, which also added a universal primer site and UMIs. In TCRdb, the 5' RACE reads were re-called with MiXCR into one record per CDR3 protein. The table records approximately 93,000 distinct CDR3 sequences, around 5.8% of them present only once. Material: CD8+ T cells sorted from PBMCs, obtained 10 days after the yellow fever booster vaccination. This clonotype was obtained from a man between 18 and 35 years old who received the YFV17D yellow fever vaccine. The chain couples TRBV7-6 to TRBJ2-7, with D tentatively TRBD1 (6 bases). The CDR3 region is CASSLNQGIGYEQYF. Here the CDR3 DNA reads TGTGCCAGCAGCTTGAATCAGGGGATTGGGTACGAGCAGTACTTC.